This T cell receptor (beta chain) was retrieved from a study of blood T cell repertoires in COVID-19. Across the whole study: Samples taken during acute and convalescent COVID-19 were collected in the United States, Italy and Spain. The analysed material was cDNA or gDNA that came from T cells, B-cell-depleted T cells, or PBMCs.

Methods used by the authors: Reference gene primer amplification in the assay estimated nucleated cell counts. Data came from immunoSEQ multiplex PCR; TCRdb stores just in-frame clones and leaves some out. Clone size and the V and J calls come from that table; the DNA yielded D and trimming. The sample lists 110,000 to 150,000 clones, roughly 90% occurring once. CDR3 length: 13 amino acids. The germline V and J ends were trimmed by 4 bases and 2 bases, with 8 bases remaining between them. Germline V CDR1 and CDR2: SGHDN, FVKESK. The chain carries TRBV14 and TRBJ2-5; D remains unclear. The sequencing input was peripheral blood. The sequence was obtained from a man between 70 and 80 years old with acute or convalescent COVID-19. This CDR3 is CASSRALQETQYF. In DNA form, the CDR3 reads TGTGCCAGCAGCCGCGCTCTTCAAGAGACCCAGTACTTC.